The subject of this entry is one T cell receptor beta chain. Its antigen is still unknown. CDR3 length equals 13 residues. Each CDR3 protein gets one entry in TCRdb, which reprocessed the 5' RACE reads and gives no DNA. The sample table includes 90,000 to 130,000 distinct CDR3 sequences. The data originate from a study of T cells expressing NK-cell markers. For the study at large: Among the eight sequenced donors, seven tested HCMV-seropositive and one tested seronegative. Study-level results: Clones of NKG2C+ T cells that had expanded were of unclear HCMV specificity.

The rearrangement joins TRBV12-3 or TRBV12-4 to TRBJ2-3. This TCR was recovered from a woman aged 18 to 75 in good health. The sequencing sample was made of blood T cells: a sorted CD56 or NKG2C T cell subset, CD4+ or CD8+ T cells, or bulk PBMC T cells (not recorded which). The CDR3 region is CASSSTATDTQYF.